The 14 T cell receptor beta chains reported below all come from one sample, sequenced in a study of multiple sclerosis patients with progressive multifocal leukoencephalopathy. The time point was: more than 5 months of natalizumab therapy. Assay: immunoSEQ multiplex PCR; the TCRdb copy retains only in-frame clones and omits some. The sample lists 29,000 or so clones, about nine tenths occurring once. This sample comprised PBMCs, obtained from a patient treated with natalizumab. These receptors originate from a human donor with multiple sclerosis.

This clone came up once. This sequence joins TRBV7-2 and TRBJ2-3, with D unclear. CDR1 and CDR2 from the germline V gene are SGHTA and FQGNSA. V shed 1 base and J shed 2 bases, with 13 bases lying between them. This CDR3 comprises 16 residues. The CDR3: CASSLGQTKYTDTQYF. In DNA, the CDR3 is TGTGCCAGCAGCTTAGGACAAACAAAATACACAGATACGCAGTATTTT.

The chain's CDR3 is CASSYSWGIPGELFF. Written as DNA, the CDR3 is TGTGCCAGCAGTTACTCGTGGGGGATCCCCGGGGAGCTGTTTTTT. This rearrangement joins TRBV6-5 to TRBJ2-2, with D possibly called TRBD1 or TRBD2 (5 bases each). V was cut by 0 bases and J by 6 bases, with 11 bases left in between. In germline, CDR1 is MNHEY, CDR2 SVGAGI. The CDR3 contains 15 residues.

This clone was counted only a few times. The chain carries TRBV4-1 and TRBJ2-7, with TRBD2 as a possible D gene (7 bases). V dropped 1 base and J dropped 2 bases, with 9 bases sitting between them. The CDR3 extends over 14 amino acids. Germline CDR1 and CDR2: MGHRA and YSYEKL. This CDR3 reads CASSQGGGPYEQYF. CDR3 coding DNA: TGCGCCAGCAGCCAAGGGGGGGGGCCCTACGAGCAGTACTTC.

The rearrangement uses TRBV27 and TRBJ1-3, with unresolved D. V was pared by 6 bases and J by 0 bases, with 6 bases between. Germline V lookup: CDR1 MNHEY, CDR2 SMNVEV (reference sequence). This CDR3 comprises 13 residues. CDR3 in DNA: TGTGCCAGCAGGTTACACTCTGGAAACACCATATATTTT. Amino acids: CASRLHSGNTIYF.

The V gene is TRBV7-2, the J gene TRBJ2-5, with 9 nucleotides matching TRBD1. The DNA end favors TRBJ2-7, so the J call may be wrong. This CDR3 is 15 amino acids long. The germline gives CDR1 SGHTA, CDR2 FQGNSA. CDR3: CASSLVGTGLSEQYF. CDR3 bases: TGTGCCAGCAGCTTAGTAGGGACAGGGCTTTCCGAGCAGTACTTC.

V gene TRBV11-1 combines with J gene TRBJ2-7; perhaps TRBD1 as D (5 bases). Germline CDR1 and CDR2: SGHAT and FQDESV (reference sequence). V was clipped by 1 base and J by 3 bases, with 10 bases between them. The CDR3 has 14 amino acids. CDR3 in DNA: TGTGCCAGCAGCTTAGATGGGGCCGGCTACGAGCAGTACTTC. As protein: CASSLDGAGYEQYF.

This chain joins TRBV4-1 and TRBJ2-7; 8 nucleotides agree with TRBD2. CDR3 length: 16 residues. CDR1 is MGHRA and CDR2 is YSYEKL in the germline V gene. V gave up 4 bases and J gave up 3 bases; unmatched junction bases: 11. CDR3: CASSPGSGGRFYEQYF. CDR3 DNA sequence: TGCGCCAGCAGCCCGGGTTCTGGCGGGAGGTTCTACGAGCAGTACTTC.

The chain recombines TRBV28 with TRBJ1-5, with TRBD1 as a possible D gene (5 bases). V gave up 3 bases and J gave up 6 bases, with 9 bases separating them. The CDR3 covers 13 residues. Germline V gene lookup returns CDR1 MDHEN and CDR2 SYDVKM. The CDR3 DNA is TGTGCCAGCAGTTTCTGGGGCGCTCAGCCCCAGCATTTT. It translates to CASSFWGAQPQHF.

V gene TRBV5-1 combines with J gene TRBJ2-6; 7 bases line up with TRBD1. CDR1 is SGHRS, CDR2 YFSETQ, per germline. The ends lost 5 bases at V and 0 bases at J; junction bases unmatched: 5. The CDR3 is 16 amino acids. The CDR3 nucleotides are TGCGCCAGCAGAGGACAGGTGATCTCTGGGGCCAACGTCCTGACTTTC. It encodes CASRGQVISGANVLTF. Full variable domain (missing parts from reference TRBV5-1 and TRBJ2-6): KAGVTQTPRYLIKTRGQQVTLSCSPISGHRSVSWYQQTPGQGLQFLFEYFSETQRNKGNFPGRFSGRQFSNSRSEMNVSTLELGDSALYLCASRGQVISGANVLTFGAGSRLTVL.

The V gene is TRBV27, the J gene TRBJ2-2; 8 bases are a match to TRBD1. V lost 7 bases and J lost 2; bases outside the gene matches: 15. CDR1 and CDR2 from the germline V gene are MNHEY and SMNVEV (reference sequence). The CDR3 extends over 18 amino acids. This CDR3 reads CASTPRAGGELNTGELFF. The CDR3 coding sequence is TGTGCCAGCACCCCAAGGGCAGGGGGCGAATTAAACACCGGGGAGCTGTTTTTT.

The chain employs TRBV30 and TRBJ2-5; D may be TRBD2 (6 bases). CDR1 GTSNPN and CDR2 SVGIG come from the germline V gene (reference sequence). CDR3 length: 14 residues. Trimming stripped 1 base from V and 1 base from J, with 10 bases between. CDR3 bases: TGTGCCTGGAGTGATCGCGGGGTCCAAGAGACCCAGTACTTC. Translation: CAWSDRGVQETQYF. The full variable domain, its missing parts supplied by reference TRBV30 and TRBJ2-5, is SQTIHQWPATLVQPVGSPLSLECTVEGTSNPNLYWYRQAAGRGLQLLFYSVGIGQISSEVPQNLSASRPQDRQFILSSKKLLLSDSGFYLCAWSDRGVQETQYFGPGTRLLVL.

The chain couples TRBV7-9 to TRBJ2-1; no clear D gene. Trimming stripped 1 base from V and 3 bases from J, with 4 bases between. Germline V gives CDR1 SEHNR, CDR2 FQNEAQ (reference sequence). The CDR3 is 13 residues long. CDR3 coding DNA: TGTGCCAGCAGCTTAGATTACTACAATGAGCAGTTCTTC. Its translation: CASSLDYYNEQFF.

This clone was observed a few times. This chain connects TRBV6-1 to TRBJ2-2, with 9 bases aligning to TRBD1. This CDR3 comprises 15 residues. V gave up 8 bases and J gave up 6 bases; unmatched junction bases: 10. CDR1 is MNHNS, CDR2 SASEGT, per germline. This CDR3 reads CASGGRDRVAGELFF. DNA of the CDR3: TGTGCCAGCGGCGGCCGGGACAGGGTCGCCGGGGAGCTGTTTTTT.

CDR3 amino acids: CAISGGAGTEAFF. In nucleotides, the CDR3 is TGTGCCATCAGTGGCGGGGCGGGCACTGAAGCTTTCTTT. The chain has TRBV10-3 and TRBJ1-1, with D perhaps TRBD1 (5 bases). The V and J ends lost 4 bases and 4 bases respectively, with 10 bases between them. Germline lookup yields CDR1 ENHRY and CDR2 SYGVKD. The CDR3 has 13 amino acids.